This T cell receptor beta chain was sequenced in a study of blood T cells in healthy people across ages. General study results and limits: More naive CD4+ cells and higher diversity were found in long-lived than in aged donors. Naive T cell percentage by flow cytometry tracked strongly with beta diversity.

About this clonotype itself: Its specificity is not known.

The trim removed 9 bases at V and 2 bases at J, leaving 8 bases unmatched. The CDR3 totals 15 residues. The V gene's germline CDR1 is KGHDR and CDR2 SFDVKD. Next came a second PCR, run for about 7 to 12 cycles, which used a sample-barcoded 5' primer along with a J-beta primer mix. In TCRdb, the 5' RACE reads were re-called with MiXCR into one record per CDR3 protein. The data contain nearly 800,000 distinct CDR3 sequences, about 56% of them seen just once; the ten biggest clones take up roughly 25%. Material: blood. V usage is TRBV24-1 and J usage is TRBJ2-3; 9 nucleotides align to TRBD2. This TCR was recovered from a man aged 35-49 years in good health. The CDR3 protein is CATGGLASDTDTQYF. CDR3 DNA sequence: TGTGCCACCGGAGGACTAGCGTCGGACACAGATACGCAGTATTTT.